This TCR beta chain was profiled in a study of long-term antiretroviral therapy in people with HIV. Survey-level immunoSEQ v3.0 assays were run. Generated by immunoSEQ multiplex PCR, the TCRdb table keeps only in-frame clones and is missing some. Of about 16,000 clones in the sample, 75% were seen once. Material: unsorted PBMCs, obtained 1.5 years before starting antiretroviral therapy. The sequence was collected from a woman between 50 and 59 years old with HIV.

CDR3: CASRNRFSTDTQYF. CDR3 DNA: TGCGCCAGCAGAAACAGGTTTAGCACAGATACGCAGTATTTT. The chain combines TRBV10-2 with TRBJ2-3; D is perhaps TRBD1 (5 bases). The CDR3 consists of 14 residues. Germline lookup yields CDR1 WSHSY and CDR2 SAAADI. Trimming removed 6 bases at V and 0 bases at J, with 10 bases between.